A single sample is the source of the 24 T cell receptor beta chains below, sequenced in a study of breast tumors, draining lymph nodes, adjacent tissues. TCRdb recomputed calls from the multiplex PCR reads with MiXCR, one row per CDR3 protein. The data show about 22,000 distinct CDR3 sequences, about 70% seen once. Material: tumor-adjacent breast tissue. All receptors derive from a female donor with breast cancer. Some clones in this sample may be carry-over from other donors' samples.

V usage is TRBV2 and J usage is TRBJ2-7; D not resolved. Germline V CDR1 and CDR2: SNHLY, FYNNEI. With 4 bases removed from V and 1 base from J, the gap between germline ends came to 8 bases. CDR3 length equals 13 residues. CDR3 bases: TGTGCCAGCAGTGCGGAAATATCCTACGAGCAGTACTTC. This gives the protein CASSAEISYEQYF.

V usage is TRBV7-9 and J usage is TRBJ2-3, with 10 positions matching TRBD2. V was clipped by 6 bases and J by 2 bases; unmatched bases: 14. Germline V gene sequence: CDR1 SEHNR, CDR2 FQNEAQ (reference sequence). The CDR3 is made up of 18 amino acids. The DNA for the CDR3 is TGTGCCAGCAGTGCGGGGCTAGCGGGAGTGGACCCCACAGATACGCAGTATTTT. Its protein is CASSAGLAGVDPTDTQYF.

V is TRBV9 and J is TRBJ2-3; 7 bases line up with TRBD2. The V gene's germline CDR1 is SGDLS and CDR2 YYNGEE. Trimming removed 0 bases from V and 5 bases from J; junction bases left unmatched: 9. The CDR3 is 16 residues long. The CDR3 is CASSVAGGLELDTQYF. The DNA of the CDR3 is TGTGCCAGCAGCGTAGCGGGTGGACTAGAATTAGATACGCAGTATTTT.

Relative to its sample, this clonotype is medium-sized. This chain links TRBV29-1 with TRBJ2-1, with TRBD2 identical over 12 bases. Germline V gene lookup returns CDR1 SQVTM and CDR2 ANQGSEA. There are 17 residues in the CDR3. Trimming took 7 bases from V and 7 from J; bases not matched to a gene: 17. The CDR3 nucleotides read TGCAGCGCCCTACCTTATTTACTAGCGGGGGGTAGTAATGAGCAGTTCTTC. Its translation: CSALPYLLAGGSNEQFF.

The rearrangement uses TRBV25-1 and TRBJ1-6; TRBD1 agrees at 10 bases. CDR1 and CDR2 from the germline V gene are MGHDK and SYGVNS. CDR3 size: 14 residues. Trimming cost V 6 bases and J 10 bases; bases outside gene matches: 6. In DNA, the CDR3 is TGTGCCAGCAGCCTCCTGGACAGGGGGTCACCCCTCCACTTT. This encodes CASSLLDRGSPLHF.

This chain uses TRBV12-3 or TRBV12-4 with TRBJ2-7; weak D call: TRBD2 (5 bases). V lost 7 bases, J lost 3 bases, and 22 bases lay in between. The length of the CDR3 is 16 residues. Here the CDR3 DNA reads TGTGCCAGCACCCTATCCCTTTTTCTGGGGAGCTACGAGCAGTACTTC. Residues: CASTLSLFLGSYEQYF.

On this clonotype itself: The junction shows a germline mismatch at one end, possibly a read error. This chain uses TRBV2 with TRBJ1-2, with 8 bases fitting TRBD1. Germline loops: CDR1 SNHLY, CDR2 FYNNEI. This CDR3 is built from 13 residues. CDR3 region: CARSGQEDYDYTF. The CDR3 coding sequence is TGTGCCAGATCGGGACAGGAGGACTATGACTACACCTTC. Based on the CDR3 plus reference TRBV2 and TRBJ1-2, the full variable domain is EPEVTQTPSHQVTQMGQEVILRCVPISNHLYFYWYRQILGQKVEFLVSFYNNEISEKSEIFDDQFSVERPDGSNFTLKIRSTKLEDSAMYFCARSGQEDYDYTFGSGTRLTVV.

The chain couples TRBV20-1 to TRBJ1-6, with D uncertain. Germline assignment: CDR1 DFQATT and CDR2 SNEGSKA (reference sequence). The CDR3 covers 13 residues. V shed 5 bases and J shed 7 bases, with 12 bases lying between them. Here the CDR3 reads CSAAGRPNSPLHF. In DNA form, the CDR3 reads TGCAGTGCTGCAGGACGGCCAAATTCACCCCTCCACTTT.

This clonotype was detected a few times. This sequence joins TRBV24-1 and TRBJ2-7; no clear D. The ends were cut back, 8 bases at V and 0 bases at J, with 10 bases in the middle. This CDR3 spans 13 amino acids. CDR1 and CDR2 (germline): KGHDR, SFDVKD. The CDR3: CATNPESSYEQYF. CDR3 DNA: TGTGCCACCAACCCAGAAAGCTCCTACGAGCAGTACTTC.

This clonotype was observed at least ten times. This chain joins TRBV6-1 and TRBJ1-4; TRBD1 aligns across 7 bases. Germline CDR1 reads MNHNS; CDR2 reads SASEGT. V lost 6 bases, J lost 1 base, and 17 bases stayed unmatched. CDR3 length: 19 residues. The CDR3 DNA reads TGTGCCAGCAGCCCCGTCGTGGCAGGGGGTACGGGAACTAATGAAAAACTGTTTTTT. This codes for CASSPVVAGGTGTNEKLFF.

This clonotype rates as medium-sized (0.01 to 0.1%). The V gene is TRBV20-1, the J gene TRBJ1-5; D is possibly TRBD1 (5 bases). CDR1 and CDR2 (germline): DFQATT, SNEGSKA (reference sequence). This CDR3 comprises 13 residues. V was shortened by 3 bases and J by 3 bases, with 9 bases between the two germline ends. DNA for the CDR3: TGCAGTGCTAGTGGGGGGGTCAATCAGCCCCAGCATTTT. As protein: CSASGGVNQPQHF.

This chain connects TRBV12-3 or TRBV12-4 to TRBJ1-2; D call uncertain. CDR3 length equals 14 residues. Deletions cut 6 bases from V and 6 bases from J, with 17 bases between. The CDR3 DNA sequence: TGTGCCAGCAGCCCTCGGTCAGGAGCTAATGGCTACACCTTC. Residues: CASSPRSGANGYTF.

The count of this clonotype is one. This sequence joins TRBV5-1 and TRBJ1-3; D gene uncertain. The V end lost 0 bases, the J end lost 0 bases, and 13 bases lay between the germline ends. The CDR3 is 17 amino acids. The germline gives CDR1 SGHRS, CDR2 YFSETQ. In DNA, the CDR3 is TGCGCCAGCAGCTTGGTCGGGGAATTGAACTCTGGAAACACCATATATTTT. Translation: CASSLVGELNSGNTIYF.

This clonotype is classed as medium-sized (0.01 to 0.1%). The chain has TRBV18 and TRBJ1-2, with D possibly being TRBD1 (6 bases). Trimming stripped 5 bases from V and 6 bases from J, with 13 bases between. The CDR3 is made up of 13 amino acids. CDR1 and CDR2 (germline): KGHSH, LQKENI. DNA of the CDR3: TGTGCCAGCTCAACAGGGAGAAGCGATGGCTACACCTTC. It is translated as CASSTGRSDGYTF.

This sequence joins TRBV7-9 and TRBJ2-6; D unresolved. The CDR3 length is 11 residues. V lost 5 bases to trimming and J lost 11 bases, with 7 bases between them. The germline V gene encodes CDR1 SEHNR and CDR2 FQNEAQ (reference sequence). This CDR3 reads CASSPGYVLTF. CDR3 nucleotides: TGTGCCAGCAGCCCCGGTTACGTCCTGACTTTC.

In regard to this clonotype: The junction does not match germline at one end; this may be a read error. The chain combines TRBV20-1 with TRBJ2-5; D tentatively reads TRBD1 or TRBD2 (5 bases each). This CDR3 is 11 amino acids long. Looked up from germline, CDR1 is DFQATT and CDR2 is SNEGSKA (reference sequence). CDR3 in DNA: TGCAGTGCTAGAGATCCAGGACTGGGGACCTTC. It encodes CSARDPGLGTF.

Only one count was recorded for this clonotype. The chain has TRBV20-1 and TRBJ2-5; 8 nucleotides line up with TRBD1. CDR1 and CDR2 from the germline V gene are DFQATT and SNEGSKA (reference sequence). Trimming cost V 4 bases and J 10 bases; bases outside gene matches: 11. CDR3 length: 13 residues. The CDR3 DNA follows: TGCAGTGCTACCCCCAGCCGACAGGGGATCCAGTACTTC. It specifies CSATPSRQGIQYF.

The rearrangement joins TRBV3-1 to TRBJ2-7; 7 positions agree with TRBD2. The V gene's germline CDR1 is LGHDT and CDR2 YNNKEL (reference sequence). This CDR3 is built from 16 residues. J gave up 3 bases and V 4 bases, and 12 bases lay outside the gene matches. The CDR3 sequence is CASSPGPSGEFYEQYF. CDR3 sequence (DNA): TGTGCCAGCAGCCCCGGGCCTAGCGGAGAATTCTACGAGCAGTACTTC.

The V gene is TRBV29-1, the J gene TRBJ1-2, with D tentatively TRBD1 (5 bases). This CDR3 spans 13 amino acids. The V end was cut by 2 bases, the J end by 8 bases, with 15 bases between. Per the germline V gene, CDR1 is SQVTM and CDR2 is ANQGSEA. The CDR3 reads CSVERGRGQGYTF. CDR3 nucleotides: TGCAGCGTTGAACGCGGGAGGGGTCAAGGCTACACCTTC.

Turning to this clonotype: Germline and junction disagree at one end, which may indicate a read error. The chain links TRBV4-2 to TRBJ2-5; 13 nucleotides agree with TRBD2. Germline CDR1 is LGHNA and CDR2 is YNFKEQ. The length of the CDR3 is 14 residues. The CDR3: CASSPLAGGETRYF. The DNA for the CDR3 is TGTGCCAGCAGCCCACTAGCGGGAGGGGAGACCCGGTACTTC.

The chain is built from TRBV9 and TRBJ1-3, with TRBD1 matching 7 bases. This CDR3 spans 19 amino acids. V lost 3 bases to trimming and J lost 0 bases; unmatched junction nucleotides: 15. Per the germline V gene, CDR1 is SGDLS and CDR2 is YYNGEE. CDR3 amino acids: CASSGGTARVTSSGNTIYF. CDR3 DNA sequence: TGTGCCAGCAGCGGAGGGACAGCGAGAGTTACCAGCTCTGGAAACACCATATATTTT.

The V gene is TRBV2, the J gene TRBJ1-2, with D uncertain. The CDR3 has 14 residues. CDR1 is SNHLY and CDR2 is FYNNEI in the germline V gene. Deletions cut 7 bases from V and 8 bases from J, with 20 bases between. The CDR3 region has the DNA TGTGCCAGCACCGTGGGTCCGGCCGAGAGAGGCTACACCTTC. Amino acid sequence: CASTVGPAERGYTF.

Ten or more counts support this clonotype. The chain is built from TRBV5-1 and TRBJ1-1; possible D gene TRBD1, 6 bases. CDR1 is SGHRS and CDR2 is YFSETQ in the germline V gene. The V and J ends lost 5 bases and 6 bases respectively, with 14 bases between them. The CDR3 loop spans 13 amino acids. The CDR3 sequence is CASSRRGAAEAFF. Written as DNA, the CDR3 is TGCGCCAGCAGTCGGAGGGGGGCGGCTGAAGCTTTCTTT.

The CDR3 loop reads CASSFLRDSNQPQHF. Here the CDR3 DNA reads TGTGCCAGCAGCTTTCTCCGGGACAGCAATCAGCCCCAGCATTTT. The rearrangement joins TRBV7-2 to TRBJ1-5; weak D call: TRBD1 (5 bases). The V gene's germline CDR1 is SGHTA and CDR2 FQGNSA. V shed 3 bases and J shed 1 base, with 10 bases lying between them. The CDR3 is 15 amino acids.